Shown below are 13 T cell receptor beta chains from a single sample sequenced in a study of blood T cell repertoires in COVID-19. Assay used: immunoSEQ multiplex PCR; TCRdb lists only in-frame clones, some missing. The profile shows approximately 230,000 clones, about 91% of them singletons. Material: peripheral blood. The source is a man older than 75 with acute or convalescent COVID-19.

This rearrangement joins TRBV7-3 to TRBJ1-2; D ambiguous. Germline loops: CDR1 SGHTA, CDR2 FQGTGA. V was shortened by 5 bases and J by 8 bases, with 18 bases between the two germline ends. The length of the CDR3 is 14 residues. The DNA of the CDR3 is TGTGCCAGCAGCACCCCTAGTCGGGTCTACGGCTACACCTTC. Translating it yields CASSTPSRVYGYTF.

V usage is TRBV4-1 and J usage is TRBJ2-3; TRBD1 matches 7 bases. The CDR3 sequence is 15 residues long. CDR1 is MGHRA and CDR2 is YSYEKL in the germline V gene. The V gene end was trimmed by 4 bases and the J gene end by 2 bases; junction bases not matched to a gene: 6. Written as DNA, the CDR3 is TGCGCCAGCAGCCGCCTAGGGACAGACACAGATACGCAGTATTTT. Its protein is CASSRLGTDTDTQYF.

The chain recombines TRBV6-4 with TRBJ1-2; TRBD1 matches at 7 bases. CDR3 length equals 15 residues. J was trimmed by 4 bases and V by 6 bases; bases with no gene match: 11. From germline, CDR1 is MRHNA and CDR2 SNTAGT. For the CDR3, the DNA is TGTGCCAGCAGGCGGGACAGCTCAACCGGCTATGGCTACACCTTC. Its translation: CASRRDSSTGYGYTF.

CDR3 DNA sequence: TGTGCCAGCAGCTACGGGGCTGGGACAGGCAACTACGAGCAGTACTTC. Translated: CASSYGAGTGNYEQYF. The V and J genes are TRBV5-5 and TRBJ2-7; 8 positions match TRBD1. Trimming removed 3 bases from V and 3 bases from J; junction bases left unmatched: 11. Germline lookup yields CDR1 SGHKS and CDR2 YYEKEE (reference sequence). The CDR3 loop spans 16 amino acids.

The V call is TRBV6-6, the J call TRBJ1-2; possible D gene TRBD1, 6 bases. Per the germline V gene, CDR1 is MNHNY and CDR2 is SVGAGI (reference sequence). Trimming left V 6 bases short and J 0 bases short, with 14 bases between. CDR3 size: 15 residues. CDR3 coding DNA: TGTGCCAGCAGCCTCTCGACAGGAACTAACTATGGCTACACCTTC. It specifies CASSLSTGTNYGYTF.

The chain joins TRBV15 to TRBJ2-2; 8 bases match TRBD1. CDR3 length: 17 amino acids. With V trimmed by 3 bases and J by 2 bases, 8 bases remained unmatched. Germline V gene data show CDR1 as LNHNV and CDR2 as YYDKDF (reference sequence). CDR3 amino acids: CATSRDRGTGNTGELFF. In nucleotides, the CDR3 is TGTGCCACCAGCAGGGACCGCGGGACAGGCAACACCGGGGAGCTGTTTTTT. Using reference TRBV15 and TRBJ2-2 for the parts outside the CDR3, the full variable domain is DAMVIQNPRYQVTQFGKPVTLSCSQTLNHNVMYWYQQKSSQAPKLLFHYYDKDFNNEADTPDNFQSRRPNTSFCFLDIRSPGLGDTAMYLCATSRDRGTGNTGELFFGEGSRLTVL.

This chain connects TRBV7-2 to TRBJ1-5; 7 nucleotides line up with TRBD1. The CDR3 is 15 residues long. V was clipped by 6 bases and J by 3 bases; unmatched bases: 8. Germline assignment: CDR1 SGHTA and CDR2 FQGNSA. CDR3: CASSIYRGVNQPQHF. The CDR3 DNA follows: TGTGCCAGCAGTATTTACAGGGGAGTCAATCAGCCCCAGCATTTT.

The CDR3 nucleotides read TGTGCCAGCACCGCGGGACTAGCGGGAAACGAGCAGTACTTC. Amino acid sequence: CASTAGLAGNEQYF. The chain employs TRBV28 and TRBJ2-7; 13 nucleotides match TRBD2. Germline-derived CDR1 and CDR2 are MDHEN and SYDVKM. The CDR3 sequence is 14 residues long. The V and J ends lost 7 bases and 5 bases, in that order; junction bases with no gene match: 5.

This rearrangement joins TRBV5-1 to TRBJ1-1; D is undetermined. Trimming cost V 5 bases and J 0 bases, with 8 bases left between them. The CDR3 loop spans 13 amino acids. The germline CDR1 and CDR2 sequences are SGHRS and YFSETQ. The CDR3, as DNA: TGCGCCAGCAGTGGGCAAATGAACACTGAAGCTTTCTTT. As protein: CASSGQMNTEAFF.

The rearrangement uses TRBV6-5 and TRBJ1-2; 7 nucleotides align to TRBD1. Germline values: CDR1 MNHEY, CDR2 SVGAGI. The CDR3 extends over 13 amino acids. V trimming: 4 bases; J trimming: 8 bases; junction bases outside the gene matches: 7. The CDR3, as DNA: TGTGCCAGCAGTTTCGACAGGGACGACGGCTACACCTTC. As protein: CASSFDRDDGYTF.

The chain is built from TRBV7-2 and TRBJ2-3; tentative D call: TRBD2 (6 bases). The CDR3 consists of 14 residues. V shed 1 base and J shed 2 bases, with 7 bases lying between them. Per the germline V gene, CDR1 is SGHTA and CDR2 is FQGNSA. In DNA form, the CDR3 reads TGTGCCAGCAGCTTAGGGACTACCACAGATACGCAGTATTTT. Translated, it gives CASSLGTTTDTQYF.

The V and J genes are TRBV2 and TRBJ2-5; tentatively, D is TRBD2 (6 bases). Trimming stripped 1 base from V and 4 bases from J, with 16 bases between. The V gene's germline CDR1 is SNHLY and CDR2 FYNNEI. The CDR3 loop spans 16 amino acids. CDR3 nucleotides: TGTGCCAGCAGTGAAGAGGGTGCGGGAAAAGCAGAGACCCAGTACTTC. The encoded protein is CASSEEGAGKAETQYF.

The chain recombines TRBV7-9 with TRBJ1-2; 7 bases are shared with TRBD1. V lost 4 bases and J lost 8; bases outside the gene matches: 7. The CDR3 runs 13 residues. Germline assignment: CDR1 SEHNR and CDR2 FQNEAQ (reference sequence). This CDR3 reads CASSSGQSGGYTF. The CDR3, as DNA: TGTGCCAGCAGCTCGGGACAGAGCGGAGGCTACACCTTC.